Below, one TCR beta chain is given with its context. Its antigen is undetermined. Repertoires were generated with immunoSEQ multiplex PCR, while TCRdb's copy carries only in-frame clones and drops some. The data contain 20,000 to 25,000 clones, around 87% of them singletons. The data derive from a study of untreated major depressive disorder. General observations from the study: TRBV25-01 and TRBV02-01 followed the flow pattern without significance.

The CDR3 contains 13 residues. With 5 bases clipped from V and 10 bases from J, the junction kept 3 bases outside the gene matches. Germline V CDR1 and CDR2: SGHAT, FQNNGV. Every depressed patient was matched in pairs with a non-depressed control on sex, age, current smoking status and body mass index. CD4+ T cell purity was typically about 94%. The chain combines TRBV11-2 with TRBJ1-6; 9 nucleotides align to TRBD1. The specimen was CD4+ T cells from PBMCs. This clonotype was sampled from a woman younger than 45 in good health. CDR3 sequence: CASSTDRGSPLHF. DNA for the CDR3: TGTGCCAGCAGCACAGACAGGGGGTCACCCCTCCACTTT.